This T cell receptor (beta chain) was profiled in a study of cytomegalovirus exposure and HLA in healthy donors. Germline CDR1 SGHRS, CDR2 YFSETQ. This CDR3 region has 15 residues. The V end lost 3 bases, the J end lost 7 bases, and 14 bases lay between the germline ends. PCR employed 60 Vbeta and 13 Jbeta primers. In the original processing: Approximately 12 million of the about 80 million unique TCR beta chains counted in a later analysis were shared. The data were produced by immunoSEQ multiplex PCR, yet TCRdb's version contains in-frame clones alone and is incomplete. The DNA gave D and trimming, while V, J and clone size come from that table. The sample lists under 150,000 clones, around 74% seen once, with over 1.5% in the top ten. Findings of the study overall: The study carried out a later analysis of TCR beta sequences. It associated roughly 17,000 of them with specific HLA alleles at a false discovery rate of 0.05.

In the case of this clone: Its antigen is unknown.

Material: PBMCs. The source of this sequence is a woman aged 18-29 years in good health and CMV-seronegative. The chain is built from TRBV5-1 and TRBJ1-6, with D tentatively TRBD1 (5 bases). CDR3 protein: CASSWGGRRNSPLHF. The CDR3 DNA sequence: TGCGCCAGCAGCTGGGGGGGAAGGAGGAATTCACCCCTCCACTTT.